Sequencing of this TCR beta chain was carried out in a study of technical replicates of blood from a few donors. The table came from immunoSEQ multiplex PCR; TCRdb's copy has only in-frame clones and leaves some out. The sample holds approximately 82,000 clones, approximately 94% seen once. Trimming removed 3 bases at V and 2 bases at J, with 7 bases between. In germline, CDR1 is SGHAT, CDR2 FQDESV (reference sequence). CDR3 length: 13 amino acids. The V call is TRBV11-1, the J call TRBJ1-1, with D unclear. The sample comprised T cells isolated from PBMCs. The TCR originated in a human donor in good health. This CDR3 is CASSLAINTEAFF. The CDR3 DNA is TGTGCCAGCAGCTTGGCAATCAACACTGAAGCTTTCTTT. Looking up the rest from reference TRBV11-1 and TRBJ1-1 gives the full variable domain: EAEVAQSPRYKITEKSQAVAFWCDPISGHATLYWYRQILGQGPELLVQFQDESVVDDSQLPKDRFSAERLKGVDSTLKIQPAELGDSAMYLCASSLAINTEAFFGQGTRLTVV.